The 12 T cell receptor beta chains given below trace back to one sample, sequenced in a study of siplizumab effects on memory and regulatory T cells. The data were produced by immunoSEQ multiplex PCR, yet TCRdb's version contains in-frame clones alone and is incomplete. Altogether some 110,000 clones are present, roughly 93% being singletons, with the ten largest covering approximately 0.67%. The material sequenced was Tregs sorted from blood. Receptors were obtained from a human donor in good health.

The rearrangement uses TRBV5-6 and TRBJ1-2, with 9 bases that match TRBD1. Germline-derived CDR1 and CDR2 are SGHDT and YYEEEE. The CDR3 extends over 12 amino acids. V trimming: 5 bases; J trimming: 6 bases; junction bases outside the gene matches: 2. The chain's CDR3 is CASRWTGDGYTF. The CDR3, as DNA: TGTGCCAGCAGATGGACAGGGGATGGCTACACCTTC.

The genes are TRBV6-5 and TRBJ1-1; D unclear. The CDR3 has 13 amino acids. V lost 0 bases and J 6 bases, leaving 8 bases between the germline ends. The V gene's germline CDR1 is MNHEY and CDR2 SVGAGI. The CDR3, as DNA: TGTGCCAGCAGTTACTCGTACCATTCTGAAGCTTTCTTT. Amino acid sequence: CASSYSYHSEAFF.

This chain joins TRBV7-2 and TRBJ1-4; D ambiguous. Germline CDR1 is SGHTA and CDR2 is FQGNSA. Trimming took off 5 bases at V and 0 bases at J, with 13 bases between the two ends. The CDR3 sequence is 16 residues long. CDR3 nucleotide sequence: TGTGCCAGCAGCCCTAGGGCGGTAGCAACTAATGAAAAACTGTTTTTT. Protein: CASSPRAVATNEKLFF.

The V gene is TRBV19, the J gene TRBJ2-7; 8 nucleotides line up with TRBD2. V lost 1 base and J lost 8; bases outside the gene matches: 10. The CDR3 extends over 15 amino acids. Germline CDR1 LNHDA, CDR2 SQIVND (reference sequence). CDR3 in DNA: TGTGCCAGTAGTATAGGGGCTAGCGGGCCTCTGCAGCAGTACTTC. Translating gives CASSIGASGPLQQYF.

CDR3 nucleotides: TGTGCCAGTAGTATACACAGGGGGCGGAACACTGAAGCTTTCTTT. Translation: CASSIHRGRNTEAFF. The genes are TRBV19 and TRBJ1-1; the match to TRBD1 covers 9 bases. J was trimmed by 1 base and V by 2 bases; bases with no gene match: 2. The CDR3 extends over 15 amino acids. Per the germline V gene, CDR1 is LNHDA and CDR2 is SQIVND (reference sequence).

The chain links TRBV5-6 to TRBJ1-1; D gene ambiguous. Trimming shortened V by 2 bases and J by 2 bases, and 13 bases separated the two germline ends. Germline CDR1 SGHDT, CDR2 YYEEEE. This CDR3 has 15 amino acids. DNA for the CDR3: TGTGCCAGCAGCTTCCCGGACCGGCTAAACACTGAAGCTTTCTTT. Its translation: CASSFPDRLNTEAFF. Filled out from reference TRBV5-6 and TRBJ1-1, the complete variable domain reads DAGVTQSPTHLIKTRGQQVTLRCSPKSGHDTVSWYQQALGQGPQFIFQYYEEEERQRGNFPDRFSGHQFPNYSSELNVNALLLGDSALYLCASSFPDRLNTEAFFGQGTRLTVV.

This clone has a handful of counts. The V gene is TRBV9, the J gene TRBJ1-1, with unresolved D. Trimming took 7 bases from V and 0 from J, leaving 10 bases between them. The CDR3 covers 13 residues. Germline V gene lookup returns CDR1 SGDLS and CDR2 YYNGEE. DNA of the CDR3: TGTGCCAGCTCTTTTGGGATGAACACTGAAGCTTTCTTT. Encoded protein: CASSFGMNTEAFF.

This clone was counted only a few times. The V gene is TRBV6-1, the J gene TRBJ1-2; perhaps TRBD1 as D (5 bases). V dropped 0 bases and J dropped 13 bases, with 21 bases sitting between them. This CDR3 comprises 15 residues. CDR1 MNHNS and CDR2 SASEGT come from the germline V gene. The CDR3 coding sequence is TGTGCCAGCAGTGAAGCGTTGCCAGGGCTTTACCCCCTCACCTTC. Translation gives CASSEALPGLYPLTF.

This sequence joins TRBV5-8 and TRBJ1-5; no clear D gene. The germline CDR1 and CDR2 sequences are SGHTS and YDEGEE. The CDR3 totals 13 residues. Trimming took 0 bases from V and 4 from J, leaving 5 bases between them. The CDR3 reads CASSLVLNQPQHF. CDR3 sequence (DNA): TGTGCCAGCAGCTTGGTGCTGAATCAGCCCCAGCATTTT. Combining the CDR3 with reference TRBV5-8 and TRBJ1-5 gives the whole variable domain EAGVTQSPTHLIKTRGQQATLRCSPISGHTSVYWYQQALGLGLQFLLWYDEGEERNRGNFPPRFSGRQFPNYSSELNVNALELEDSALYLCASSLVLNQPQHFGDGTRLSIL.

This CDR3 reads CASSPGGAGEQFF. The CDR3 coding sequence is TGCGCCAGCAGCCCCGGGGGGGCGGGTGAGCAGTTCTTC. The V gene is TRBV5-1, the J gene TRBJ2-1; TRBD2 matches at 8 bases. Germline lookup yields CDR1 SGHRS and CDR2 YFSETQ. This CDR3 has 13 residues. The ends lost 4 bases at V and 9 bases at J; junction bases unmatched: 6.

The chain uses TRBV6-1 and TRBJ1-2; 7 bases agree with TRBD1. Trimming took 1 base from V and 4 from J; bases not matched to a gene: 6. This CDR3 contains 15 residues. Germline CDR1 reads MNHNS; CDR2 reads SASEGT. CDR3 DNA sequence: TGTGCCAGCAGTGAAGGAGGGGGACAGCTCTATGGCTACACCTTC. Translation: CASSEGGGQLYGYTF.

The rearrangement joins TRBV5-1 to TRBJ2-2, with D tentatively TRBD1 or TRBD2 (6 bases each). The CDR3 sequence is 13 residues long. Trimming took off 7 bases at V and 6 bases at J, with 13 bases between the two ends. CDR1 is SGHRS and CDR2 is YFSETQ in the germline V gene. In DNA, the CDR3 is TGCGCCAGCCAGCTAGGGGGGCCCGGGGAGCTGTTTTTT. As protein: CASQLGGPGELFF.